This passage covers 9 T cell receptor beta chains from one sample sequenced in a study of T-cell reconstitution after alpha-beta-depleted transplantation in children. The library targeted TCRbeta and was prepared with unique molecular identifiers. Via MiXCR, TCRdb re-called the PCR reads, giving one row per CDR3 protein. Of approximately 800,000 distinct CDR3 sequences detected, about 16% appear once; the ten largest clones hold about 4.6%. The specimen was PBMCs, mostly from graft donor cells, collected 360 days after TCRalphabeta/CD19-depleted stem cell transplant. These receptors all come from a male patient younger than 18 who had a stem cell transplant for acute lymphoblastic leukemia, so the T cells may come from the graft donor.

The DNA for the CDR3 is TGCAGCGTTGGGTCAGGGGGAGGCTACGAGCAGTACTTC. It yields the protein CSVGSGGGYEQYF. The chain links TRBV29-1 to TRBJ2-7; D perhaps matches TRBD1 (7 bases). The CDR3 covers 13 residues. Trimming took off 4 bases at V and 3 bases at J, with 13 bases between the two ends. Germline-derived CDR1 and CDR2 are SQVTM and ANQGSEA.

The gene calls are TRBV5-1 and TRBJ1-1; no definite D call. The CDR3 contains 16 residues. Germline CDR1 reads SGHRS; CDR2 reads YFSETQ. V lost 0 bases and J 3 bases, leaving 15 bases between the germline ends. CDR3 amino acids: CASSLASGFGDTEAFF. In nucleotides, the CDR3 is TGCGCCAGCAGCTTGGCGTCCGGGTTTGGTGACACTGAAGCTTTCTTT.

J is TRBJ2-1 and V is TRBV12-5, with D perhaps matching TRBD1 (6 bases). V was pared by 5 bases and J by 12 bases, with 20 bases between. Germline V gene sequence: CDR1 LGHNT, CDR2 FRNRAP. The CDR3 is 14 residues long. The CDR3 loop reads CASGRDTLTMRQFF. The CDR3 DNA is TGTGCTAGTGGTCGGGACACCCTTACAATGAGGCAGTTCTTC.

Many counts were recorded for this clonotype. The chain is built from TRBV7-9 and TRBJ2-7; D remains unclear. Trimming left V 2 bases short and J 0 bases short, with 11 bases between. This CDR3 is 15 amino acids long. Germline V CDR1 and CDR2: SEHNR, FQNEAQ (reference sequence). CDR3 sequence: CASSLSGPNSYEQYF. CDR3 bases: TGTGCCAGCAGCTTAAGTGGTCCGAACTCCTACGAGCAGTACTTC.

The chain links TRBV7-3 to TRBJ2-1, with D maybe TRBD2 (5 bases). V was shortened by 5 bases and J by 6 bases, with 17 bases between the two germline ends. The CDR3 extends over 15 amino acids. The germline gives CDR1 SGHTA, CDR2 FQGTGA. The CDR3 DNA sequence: TGTGCCAGCAGCCCCTTAGCGATGGGATTCAATGAGCAGTTCTTC. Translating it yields CASSPLAMGFNEQFF.

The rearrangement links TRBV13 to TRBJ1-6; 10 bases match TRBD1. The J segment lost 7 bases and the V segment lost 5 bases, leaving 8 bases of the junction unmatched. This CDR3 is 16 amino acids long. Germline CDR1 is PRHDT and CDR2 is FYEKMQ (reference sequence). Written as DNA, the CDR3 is TGTGCCAGCAGCAAGGGCCTGGACAGGGGGAATTCACCCCTCCACTTT. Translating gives CASSKGLDRGNSPLHF.

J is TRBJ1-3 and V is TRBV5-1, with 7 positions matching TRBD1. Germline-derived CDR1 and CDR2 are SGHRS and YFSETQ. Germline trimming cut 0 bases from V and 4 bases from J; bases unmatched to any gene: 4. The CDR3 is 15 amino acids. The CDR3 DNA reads TGCGCCAGCAGCTTGGGACAGGGTTACGGAAACACCATATATTTT. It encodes CASSLGQGYGNTIYF.

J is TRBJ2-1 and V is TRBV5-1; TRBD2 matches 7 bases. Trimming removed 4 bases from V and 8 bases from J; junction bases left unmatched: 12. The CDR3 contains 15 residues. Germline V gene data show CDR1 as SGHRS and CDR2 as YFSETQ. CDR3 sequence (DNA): TGCGCCAGCAGCCCGACGGAGCGGGAAACCCATGAGCAGTTCTTC. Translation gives CASSPTERETHEQFF.

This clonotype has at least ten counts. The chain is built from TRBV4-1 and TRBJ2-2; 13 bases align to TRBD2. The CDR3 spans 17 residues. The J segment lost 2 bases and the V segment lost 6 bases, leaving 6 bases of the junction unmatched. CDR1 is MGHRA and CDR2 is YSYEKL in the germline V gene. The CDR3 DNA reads TGCGCCAGCAGTAGGACTAGCGGGGGTTATAACACCGGGGAGCTGTTTTTT. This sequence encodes CASSRTSGGYNTGELFF.